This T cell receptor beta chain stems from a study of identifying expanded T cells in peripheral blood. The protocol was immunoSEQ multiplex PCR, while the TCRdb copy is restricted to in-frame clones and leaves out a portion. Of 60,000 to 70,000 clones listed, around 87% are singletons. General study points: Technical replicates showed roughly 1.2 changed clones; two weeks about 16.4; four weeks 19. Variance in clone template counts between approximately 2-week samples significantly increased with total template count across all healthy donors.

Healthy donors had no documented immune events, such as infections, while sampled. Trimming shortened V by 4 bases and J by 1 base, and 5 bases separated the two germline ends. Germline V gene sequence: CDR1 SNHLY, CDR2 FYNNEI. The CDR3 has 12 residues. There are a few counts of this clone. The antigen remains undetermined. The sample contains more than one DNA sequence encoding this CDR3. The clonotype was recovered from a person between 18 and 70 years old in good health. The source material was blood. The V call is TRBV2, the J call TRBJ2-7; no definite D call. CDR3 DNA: TGTGCCAGCAGTGCCGCATCCTACGAGCAGTACTTC. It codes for CASSAASYEQYF.